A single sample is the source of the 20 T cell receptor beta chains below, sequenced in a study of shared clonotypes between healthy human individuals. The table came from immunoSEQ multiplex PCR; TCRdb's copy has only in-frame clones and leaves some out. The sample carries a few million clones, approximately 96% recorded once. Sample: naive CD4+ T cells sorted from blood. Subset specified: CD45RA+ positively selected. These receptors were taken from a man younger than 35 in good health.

As DNA, the CDR3 is TGTGCCAGCAGTTCCCTAGCGGGGACCTACGAGCAGTACTTC. Amino acid sequence: CASSSLAGTYEQYF. J is TRBJ2-7 and V is TRBV27; TRBD2 matches at 9 bases. Germline assignment: CDR1 MNHEY and CDR2 SMNVEV (reference sequence). This CDR3 is 14 amino acids long. V lost 4 bases to trimming and J lost 2 bases; unmatched junction nucleotides: 3.

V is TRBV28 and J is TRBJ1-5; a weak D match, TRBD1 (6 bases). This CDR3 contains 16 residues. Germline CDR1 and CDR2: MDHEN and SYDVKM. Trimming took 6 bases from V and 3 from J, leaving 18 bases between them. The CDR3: CASRDTQGPPNQPQHF. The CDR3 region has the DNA TGTGCCAGCAGGGATACTCAGGGGCCCCCCAATCAGCCCCAGCATTTT.

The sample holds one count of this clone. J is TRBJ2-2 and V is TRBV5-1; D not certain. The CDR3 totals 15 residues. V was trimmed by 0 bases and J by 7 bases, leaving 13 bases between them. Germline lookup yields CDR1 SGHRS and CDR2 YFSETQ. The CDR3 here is CASSLAKTAGGELFF. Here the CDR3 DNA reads TGCGCCAGCAGCTTGGCAAAAACAGCCGGCGGGGAGCTGTTTTTT. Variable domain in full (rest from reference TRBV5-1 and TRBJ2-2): KAGVTQTPRYLIKTRGQQVTLSCSPISGHRSVSWYQQTPGQGLQFLFEYFSETQRNKGNFPGRFSGRQFSNSRSEMNVSTLELGDSALYLCASSLAKTAGGELFFGEGSRLTVL.

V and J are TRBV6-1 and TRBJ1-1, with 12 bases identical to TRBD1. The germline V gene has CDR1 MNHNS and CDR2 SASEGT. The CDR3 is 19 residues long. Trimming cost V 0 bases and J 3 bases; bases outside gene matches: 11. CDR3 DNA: TGTGCCAGCAGTGAAGCGCTGAAGGGGACAGGGGGCGAGGACACTGAAGCTTTCTTT. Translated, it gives CASSEALKGTGGEDTEAFF.

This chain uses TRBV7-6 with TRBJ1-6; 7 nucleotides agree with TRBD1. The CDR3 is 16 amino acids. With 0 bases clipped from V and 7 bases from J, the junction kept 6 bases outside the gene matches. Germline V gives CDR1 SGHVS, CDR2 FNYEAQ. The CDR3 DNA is TGTGCCAGCAGCTTAGCCCCACAGGGGCTAAATTCACCCCTCCACTTT. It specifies CASSLAPQGLNSPLHF.

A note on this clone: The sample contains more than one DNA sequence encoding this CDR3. The CDR3 DNA is TGTGCCAGCAGTCGTGACAGGGGACAAGAGACCCAGTACTTC. Its protein is CASSRDRGQETQYF. This chain links TRBV2 with TRBJ2-5; 8 bases align to TRBD1. V lost 5 bases, J lost 2 bases, and 4 bases stayed unmatched. Germline lookup yields CDR1 SNHLY and CDR2 FYNNEI. This CDR3 comprises 14 residues.

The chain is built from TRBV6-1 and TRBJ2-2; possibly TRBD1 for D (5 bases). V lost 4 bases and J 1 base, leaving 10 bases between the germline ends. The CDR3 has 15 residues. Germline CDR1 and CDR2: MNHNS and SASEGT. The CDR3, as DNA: TGTGCCAGCAGTGTTCAAGGGGTGAACACCGGGGAGCTGTTTTTT. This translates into CASSVQGVNTGELFF.

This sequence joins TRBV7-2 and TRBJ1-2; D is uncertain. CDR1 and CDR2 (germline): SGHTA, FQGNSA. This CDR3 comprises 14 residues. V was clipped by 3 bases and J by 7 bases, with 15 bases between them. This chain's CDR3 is CASSFPPVQSGYTF. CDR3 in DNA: TGTGCCAGCAGCTTCCCCCCGGTCCAGTCTGGCTACACCTTC.

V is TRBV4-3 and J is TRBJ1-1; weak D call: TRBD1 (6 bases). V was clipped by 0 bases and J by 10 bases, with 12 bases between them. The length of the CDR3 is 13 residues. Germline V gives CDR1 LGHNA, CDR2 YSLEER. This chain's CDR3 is CASSQDMDRRAFF. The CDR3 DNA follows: TGCGCCAGCAGCCAAGATATGGACAGACGAGCTTTCTTT.

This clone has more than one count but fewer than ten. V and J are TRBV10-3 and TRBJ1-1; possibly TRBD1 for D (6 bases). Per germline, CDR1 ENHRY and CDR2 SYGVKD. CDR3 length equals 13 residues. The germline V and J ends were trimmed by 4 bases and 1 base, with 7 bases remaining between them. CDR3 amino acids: CAISVQGNTEAFF. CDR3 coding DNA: TGTGCCATCAGTGTACAGGGGAACACTGAAGCTTTCTTT.

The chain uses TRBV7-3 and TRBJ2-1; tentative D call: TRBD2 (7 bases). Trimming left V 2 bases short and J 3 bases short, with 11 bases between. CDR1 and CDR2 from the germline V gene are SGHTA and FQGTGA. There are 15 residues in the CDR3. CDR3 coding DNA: TGTGCCAGCAGCTTAGCGGGGGCCTTCTACAATGAGCAGTTCTTC. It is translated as CASSLAGAFYNEQFF.

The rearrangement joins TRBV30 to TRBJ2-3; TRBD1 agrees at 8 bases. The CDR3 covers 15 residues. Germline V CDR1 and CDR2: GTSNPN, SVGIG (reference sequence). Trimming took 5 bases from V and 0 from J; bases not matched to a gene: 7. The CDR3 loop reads CAWGTGGLSTDTQYF. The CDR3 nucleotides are TGTGCCTGGGGAACAGGGGGACTTAGCACAGATACGCAGTATTTT.

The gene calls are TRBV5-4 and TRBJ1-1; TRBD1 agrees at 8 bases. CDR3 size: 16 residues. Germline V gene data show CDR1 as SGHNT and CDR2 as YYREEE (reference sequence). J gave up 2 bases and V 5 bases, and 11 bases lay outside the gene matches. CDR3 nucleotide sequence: TGTGCCAGCAGTAGAGGCCGGACAGGGCCTAACACTGAAGCTTTCTTT. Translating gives CASSRGRTGPNTEAFF. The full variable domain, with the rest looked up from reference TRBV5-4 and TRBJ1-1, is ETGVTQSPTHLIKTRGQQVTLRCSSQSGHNTVSWYQQALGQGPQFIFQYYREEENGRGNFPPRFSGLQFPNYSSELNVNALELDDSALYLCASSRGRTGPNTEAFFGQGTRLTVV.

This CDR3 is CASGTGLPTDTQYF. Here the CDR3 DNA reads TGTGCTAGTGGCACGGGACTACCCACAGATACGCAGTATTTT. The gene calls are TRBV12-5 and TRBJ2-3; 7 bases are shared with TRBD2. After removal of 6 bases from V and 2 bases from J, the junction contained 5 bases not matched to a gene. The CDR3 totals 14 residues. Germline values: CDR1 LGHNT, CDR2 FRNRAP. Variable domain in full (rest from reference TRBV12-5 and TRBJ2-3): DARVTQTPRHKVTEMGQEVTMRCQPILGHNTVFWYRQTMMQGLELLAYFRNRAPLDDSGMPKDRFSAEMPDATLATLKIQPSEPRDSAVYFCASGTGLPTDTQYFGPGTRLTVL.

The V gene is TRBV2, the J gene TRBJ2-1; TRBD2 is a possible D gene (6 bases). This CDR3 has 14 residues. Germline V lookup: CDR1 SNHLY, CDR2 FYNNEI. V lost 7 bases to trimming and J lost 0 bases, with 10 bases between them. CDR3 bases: TGTGCCAGCATAGGGAGGAGCTCCTACAATGAGCAGTTCTTC. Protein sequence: CASIGRSSYNEQFF.

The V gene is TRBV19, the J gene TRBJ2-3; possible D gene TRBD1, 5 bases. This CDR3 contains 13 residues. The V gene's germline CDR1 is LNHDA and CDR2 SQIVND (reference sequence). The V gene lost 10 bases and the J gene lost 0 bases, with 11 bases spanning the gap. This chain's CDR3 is CATRVGSTDTQYF. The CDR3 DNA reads TGTGCCACCAGGGTGGGGAGCACAGATACGCAGTATTTT.

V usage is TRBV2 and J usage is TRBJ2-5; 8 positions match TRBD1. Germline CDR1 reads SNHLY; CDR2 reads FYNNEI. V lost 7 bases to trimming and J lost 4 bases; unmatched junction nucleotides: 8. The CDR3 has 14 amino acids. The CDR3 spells CASTTRGLGETQYF. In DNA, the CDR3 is TGTGCCAGCACAACCAGGGGGCTGGGAGAGACCCAGTACTTC.

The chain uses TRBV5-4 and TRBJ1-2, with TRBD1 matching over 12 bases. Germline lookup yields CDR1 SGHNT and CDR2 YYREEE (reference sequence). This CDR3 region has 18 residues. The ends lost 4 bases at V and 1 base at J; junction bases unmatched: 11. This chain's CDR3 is CASSAGGDRGQRNYGYTF. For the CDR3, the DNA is TGTGCCAGCAGCGCCGGAGGGGACAGGGGGCAACGTAACTATGGCTACACCTTC.

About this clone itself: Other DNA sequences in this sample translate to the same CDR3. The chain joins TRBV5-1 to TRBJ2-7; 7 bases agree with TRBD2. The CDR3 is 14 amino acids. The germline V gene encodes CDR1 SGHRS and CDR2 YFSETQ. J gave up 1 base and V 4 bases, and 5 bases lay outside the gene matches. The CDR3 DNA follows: TGCGCCAGCAGCACCGGACTAGGATCCTACGAGCAGTACTTC. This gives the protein CASSTGLGSYEQYF.

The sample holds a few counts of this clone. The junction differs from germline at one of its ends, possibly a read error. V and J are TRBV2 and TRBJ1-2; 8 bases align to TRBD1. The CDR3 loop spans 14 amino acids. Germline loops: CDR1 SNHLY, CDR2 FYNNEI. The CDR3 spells CASTSDREYYGYTF. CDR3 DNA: TGTGCCAGCACTTCGGACAGGGAGTACTACGGCTACACCTTC.